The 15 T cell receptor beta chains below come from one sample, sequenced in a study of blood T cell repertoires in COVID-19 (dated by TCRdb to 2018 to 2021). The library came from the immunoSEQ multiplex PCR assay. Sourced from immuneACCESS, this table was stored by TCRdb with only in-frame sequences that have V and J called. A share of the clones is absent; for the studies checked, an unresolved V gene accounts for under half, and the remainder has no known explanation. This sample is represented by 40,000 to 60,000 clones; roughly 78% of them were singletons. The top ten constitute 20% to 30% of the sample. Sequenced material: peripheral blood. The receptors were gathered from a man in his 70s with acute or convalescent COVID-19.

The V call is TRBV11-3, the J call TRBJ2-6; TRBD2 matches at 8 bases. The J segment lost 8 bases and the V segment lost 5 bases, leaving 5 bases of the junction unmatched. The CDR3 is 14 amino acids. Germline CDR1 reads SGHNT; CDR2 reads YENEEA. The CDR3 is CASSRRGGTNVLTF. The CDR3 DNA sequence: TGTGCCAGCAGCCGTCGGGGGGGGACCAACGTCCTGACTTTC.

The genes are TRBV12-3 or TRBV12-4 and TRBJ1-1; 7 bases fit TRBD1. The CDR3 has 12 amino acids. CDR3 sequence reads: CATNRLTGMAFF. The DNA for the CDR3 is TGTGCGACCAACCGACTGACAGGGATGGCTTTCTTT.

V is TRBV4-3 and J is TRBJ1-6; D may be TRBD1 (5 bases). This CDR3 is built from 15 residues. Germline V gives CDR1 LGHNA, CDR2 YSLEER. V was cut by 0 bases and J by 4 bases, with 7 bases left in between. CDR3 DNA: TGCGCCAGCAGCCAAGATTCAGGGTATAATTCACCCCTCCACTTT. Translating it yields CASSQDSGYNSPLHF.

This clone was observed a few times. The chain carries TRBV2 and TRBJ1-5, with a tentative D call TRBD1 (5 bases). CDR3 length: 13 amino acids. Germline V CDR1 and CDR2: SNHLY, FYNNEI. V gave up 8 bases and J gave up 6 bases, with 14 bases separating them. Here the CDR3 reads CASVSQVSQPQHF. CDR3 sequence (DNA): TGTGCCAGCGTCTCACAGGTATCTCAGCCCCAGCATTTT.

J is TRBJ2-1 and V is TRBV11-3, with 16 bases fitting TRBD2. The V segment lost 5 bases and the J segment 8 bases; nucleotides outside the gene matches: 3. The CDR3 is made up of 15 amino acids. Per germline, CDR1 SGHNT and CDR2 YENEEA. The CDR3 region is CASSLGTSGRDEQFF. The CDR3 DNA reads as TGTGCCAGCAGCCTTGGGACTAGCGGGAGGGATGAGCAGTTCTTC.

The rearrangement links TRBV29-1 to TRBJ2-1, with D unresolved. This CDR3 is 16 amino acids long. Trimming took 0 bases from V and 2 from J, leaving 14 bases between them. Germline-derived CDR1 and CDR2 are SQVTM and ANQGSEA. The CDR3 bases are TGCAGCGTTGAAGAGGGTACTGCGGCCGCCTACAATGAGCAGTTCTTC. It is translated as CSVEEGTAAAYNEQFF.

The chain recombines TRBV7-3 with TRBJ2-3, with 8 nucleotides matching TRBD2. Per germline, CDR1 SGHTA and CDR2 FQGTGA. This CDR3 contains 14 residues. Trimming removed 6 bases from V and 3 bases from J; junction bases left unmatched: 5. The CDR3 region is CASSLAGNTDTQYF. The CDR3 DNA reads TGTGCCAGCAGTTTAGCGGGAAATACAGATACGCAGTATTTT.

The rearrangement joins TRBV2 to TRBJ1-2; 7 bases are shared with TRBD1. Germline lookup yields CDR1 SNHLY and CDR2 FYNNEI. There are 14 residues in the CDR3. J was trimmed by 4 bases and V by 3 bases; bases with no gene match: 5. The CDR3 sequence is CASSEQGGSYGYTF. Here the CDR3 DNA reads TGTGCCAGCAGTGAGCAGGGGGGAAGCTATGGCTACACCTTC.

CDR3 nucleotides: TGTGCCAGCAGTTACGGTGGCCAGGGGGAGACCCAGTACTTC. Translation: CASSYGGQGETQYF. The gene calls are TRBV6-5 and TRBJ2-5; D perhaps matches TRBD1 (6 bases). V lost 2 bases and J lost 5, with 12 bases in between. Per germline, CDR1 MNHEY and CDR2 SVGAGI. This CDR3 contains 14 residues.

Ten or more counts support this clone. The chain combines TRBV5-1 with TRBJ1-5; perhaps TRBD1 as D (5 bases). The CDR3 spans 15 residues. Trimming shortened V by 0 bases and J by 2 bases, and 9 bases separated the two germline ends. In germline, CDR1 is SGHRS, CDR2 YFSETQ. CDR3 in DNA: TGCGCCAGCAGCTTGGATACGGGGGGCAATCAGCCCCAGCATTTT. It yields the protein CASSLDTGGNQPQHF.

CDR3: CASSFTGGYWAIYF. The CDR3 DNA reads TGTGCCAGCAGTTTTACAGGGGGCTATTGGGCCATATATTTT. J is TRBJ1-3 and V is TRBV28; TRBD1 aligns across 9 bases. J lost 11 bases, V lost 3 bases, and 8 bases had no gene match. CDR3 size: 14 residues. Germline V gene data show CDR1 as MDHEN and CDR2 as SYDVKM.

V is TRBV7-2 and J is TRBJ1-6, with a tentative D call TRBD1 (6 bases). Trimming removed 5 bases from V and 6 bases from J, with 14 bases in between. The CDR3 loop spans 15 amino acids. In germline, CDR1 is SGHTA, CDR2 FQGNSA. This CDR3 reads CASSPPGRGNSPLHF. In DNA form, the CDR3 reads TGTGCCAGCAGCCCTCCGGGCAGGGGTAATTCACCCCTCCACTTT. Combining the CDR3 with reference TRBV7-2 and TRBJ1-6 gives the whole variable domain GAGVSQSPSNKVTEKGKDVELRCDPISGHTALYWYRQSLGQGLEFLIYFQGNSAPDKSGLPSDRFSAERTGGSVSTLTIQRTQQEDSAVYLCASSPPGRGNSPLHFGNGTRLTVT.

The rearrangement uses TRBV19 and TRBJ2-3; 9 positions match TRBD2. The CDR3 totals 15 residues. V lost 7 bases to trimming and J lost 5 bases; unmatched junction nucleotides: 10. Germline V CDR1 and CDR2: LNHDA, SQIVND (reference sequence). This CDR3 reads CASNSAGGQRDTQYF. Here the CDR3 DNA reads TGTGCCAGTAACAGTGCGGGGGGGCAAAGAGATACGCAGTATTTT.

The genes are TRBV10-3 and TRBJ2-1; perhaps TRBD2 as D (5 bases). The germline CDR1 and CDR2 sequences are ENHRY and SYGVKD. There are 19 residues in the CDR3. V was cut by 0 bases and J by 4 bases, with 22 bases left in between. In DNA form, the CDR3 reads TGTGCCATCAGTGAGTCGATCACTAGAACGGAAAGCATTTACAATGAGCAGTTCTTC. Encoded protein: CAISESITRTESIYNEQFF.

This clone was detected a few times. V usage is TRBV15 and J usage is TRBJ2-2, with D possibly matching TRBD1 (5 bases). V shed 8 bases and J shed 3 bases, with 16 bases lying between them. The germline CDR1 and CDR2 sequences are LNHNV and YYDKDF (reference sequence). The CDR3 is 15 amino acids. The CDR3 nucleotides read TGTGCCACCTCAATGGGGCAGGGTGACACCGGGGAGCTGTTTTTT. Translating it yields CATSMGQGDTGELFF.